This TCR beta chain appears in the sequencing data of a study of cytomegalovirus exposure and HLA in healthy donors. Germline assignment: CDR1 SGHDT and CDR2 YYEEEE. The CDR3 is 14 residues long. The J segment lost 4 bases and the V segment lost 4 bases, leaving 4 bases of the junction unmatched. It was with 60 Vbeta and 13 Jbeta primers that the PCR ran. The data were produced by immunoSEQ multiplex PCR, yet TCRdb's version contains in-frame clones alone and is incomplete. The sample has about 150,000 clones; 61% are singletons. Source material: PBMCs. The chain carries TRBV5-6 and TRBJ2-7; 11 nucleotides align to TRBD2. This TCR came from a male donor in good health and CMV-seronegative. The CDR3 DNA reads as TGTGCCAGCAGCGCGGGACTAGCGGTATACGAGCAGTACTTC. It specifies CASSAGLAVYEQYF. The full variable domain, its missing parts supplied by reference TRBV5-6 and TRBJ2-7, is DAGVTQSPTHLIKTRGQQVTLRCSPKSGHDTVSWYQQALGQGPQFIFQYYEEEERQRGNFPDRFSGHQFPNYSSELNVNALLLGDSALYLCASSAGLAVYEQYFGPGTRLTVT.